A selection of T cell receptor beta chains follows, all from one sample in a study of T cell repertoires in cytomegalovirus infection. One entry per CDR3 protein, called by TCRdb with MiXCR from the reads. The sample consists of hundreds of thousands of distinct CDR3 sequences, about 11% of them appearing once. Sequencing was carried out using PBMCs. The receptor source for this set is a human donor in good health (CMV status not recorded). Some clones in this sample may be carry-over from other donors' samples. Each CDR3 is given with its conserved first and last residue. Each record gives: D gene, clone size, J gene, V gene, CDR3 DNA, CDR3 protein. A D gene is named only where the DNA matches it firmly. Clone size, where shown, is once, few, many, or a class for clones that have expanded.

>TRBD2|few|TRBJ2-7|TRBV20-1
TGCAGTGCTAGACTCCCTTTTGGGGGACTAGCGGGAAGGGAGCAGTACTTC
CSARLPFGGLAGREQYF
>.|.|TRBJ2-1|TRBV27
TGTGCCAGCAGTTTGGGTCTAGATATTGAGCAGTTCTTC
CASSLGLDIEQFF
>.|many|TRBJ2-1|TRBV5-5
TGTGCCAGCACTCTCGAACTCTTCCAAGGGGATGAGCAGTTCTTC
CASTLELFQGDEQFF
>TRBD1|few|TRBJ1-5|TRBV18
TGTGCCAGCTCACCAGCAGGGGGGAACAATCAGCCCCAGCATTTT
CASSPAGGNNQPQHF
>.|few|TRBJ2-2|TRBV6-2/TRBV6-3
TGTGCCAGCGATTCGGGGGAGGTCGCGAACACCGGGGAGCTGTTTTTT
CASDSGEVANTGELFF
>TRBD2|many|TRBJ2-3|TRBV6-5
TGTGCCAGCAGTTACTCGACATTAGCGGGGGGGCCGAGAGATACGCAGTATTTT
CASSYSTLAGGPRDTQYF
>.|many|TRBJ2-7|TRBV7-2
TGTGCCAGCAGCTCCTCAAGGGAGTCCCACGAGCAGTACTTC
CASSSSRESHEQYF
>TRBD1|many|TRBJ1-2|TRBV27
TGTGCCAGCAGTCCGTCGACAGGGAGAATCTATGGCTACACCTTC
CASSPSTGRIYGYTF
>.|many|TRBJ1-1|TRBV10-2
TGCGCCAGCAGTGAAGTTAGGGGAAAAGATGAAGCTTTCTTT
CASSEVRGKDEAFF
>.|.|TRBJ2-6|TRBV29-1
TGCAGCGTTGAAGGTCCGGGGACCGGGAGTAGTTCTGGGGCCAACGTCCTGACTTTC
CSVEGPGTGSSSGANVLTF
>.|few|TRBJ2-7|TRBV5-5
TGTGCCAGCAGCTTGATGGACGGGCCCTACGAGCAGTACTTC
CASSLMDGPYEQYF
>TRBD2|.|TRBJ2-7|TRBV20-1
TGCAGTGCTACCGAAGCAGATGGGGGGGGCTACGAGCAGTACTTC
CSATEADGGGYEQYF
>TRBD1|many|TRBJ1-5|TRBV20-1
TGCAGTGCTAGTGACAGGGTTAAACCCCAGCATTTT
CSASDRVKPQHF
>.|many|TRBJ2-5|TRBV6-1
TGTGCCAGCCTATCTGCCGGCACCCAGTACTTC
CASLSAGTQYF
>.|many|TRBJ2-1|TRBV6-1
TGTGCCAGCAGTAACCGTTGGAGCGGTTTTAGGAGGAATGAGCAGTTCTTC
CASSNRWSGFRRNEQFF
>.|.|TRBJ2-3|TRBV19
TGTGCCAGTAGTCCAGGAAGGGGAGAGGTTACGCAGTATTTT
CASSPGRGEVTQYF
>.|many|TRBJ1-2|TRBV7-3
TGTGCCAGCAGCCCCGGCGGAGGAGTTGGCTACACCTTC
CASSPGGGVGYTF
>.|many|TRBJ1-5|TRBV7-2
TGTGCCAGCAGCTCATCCAGGGAACAGCCCCAGCATTTT
CASSSSREQPQHF
>.|few|TRBJ2-1|TRBV28
TGTGCCAGCATCCTCCCAGGGCGGGACAATGAGCAGTTCTTC
CASILPGRDNEQFF
>.|many|TRBJ2-1|TRBV28
TGTGCCAGCAGTCCCCCGGGACTCGGAGAGCAGTTCTTC
CASSPPGLGEQFF
>.|many|TRBJ2-1|TRBV10-3
TGTGCCATCAGTGAGTCGAAACCTCAACTCAGCAATGAGCAGTTCTTC
CAISESKPQLSNEQFF
>TRBD1|.|TRBJ2-7|TRBV10-3
TGTGCCATCAGTGAGGGACAGGGAAGTTACGAGCAGTACTTC
CAISEGQGSYEQYF
>.|many|TRBJ2-2|TRBV11-2
TGTGCCAGCAGTTCCGGGACACTGTTTTTT
CASSSGTLFF
>.|many|TRBJ2-1|TRBV7-9
TGTGCCAGCAGCCACCGGGACAAGGGCGTCAATGAGCAGTTCTTC
CASSHRDKGVNEQFF
>TRBD1|many|TRBJ2-7|TRBV29-1
TGCAGCGCAAGGACAGGGAACTACGAGCAGTACTTC
CSARTGNYEQYF
>TRBD2|many|TRBJ2-7|TRBV11-2
TGTGCCAGCAGTCTCGGGACTAGCCAAAATTACGAGCAGTACTTC
CASSLGTSQNYEQYF
>TRBD1|many|TRBJ2-7|TRBV28
TGTGCCAGCAGAAATACCGGGACAGGGGACCACGAGCAGTACTTC
CASRNTGTGDHEQYF
>.|many|TRBJ2-2|TRBV5-4
TGTGCCAGCAGCTTGCACGGGAACACCGGGGAGCTGTTTTTT
CASSLHGNTGELFF
>TRBD2|.|TRBJ2-7|TRBV2
TGTGCCAGCAGTCCGGGGGGGGTTAATCGCGACGAGCAGTACTTC
CASSPGGVNRDEQYF
>.|many|TRBJ1-3|TRBV5-6
TGTGCCAGCAGCTTGGACGTTGGAAACACCATATATTTT
CASSLDVGNTIYF
>TRBD2|.|TRBJ2-2|TRBV20-1
TGCAGTGCCAAGATAGCGGGAGGTACCGGGGAGCTGTTTTTT
CSAKIAGGTGELFF
>.|few|TRBJ2-3|TRBV20-1
TGCAGTGCTAGAGCTCGGGGGCTGGATACGCAGTATTTT
CSARARGLDTQYF
>.|many|TRBJ2-5|TRBV7-2
TGTGCCAGCAGCTTAGGAGGTTTGGTGGAGACCCAGTACTTC
CASSLGGLVETQYF
>.|many|TRBJ2-5|TRBV12-3/TRBV12-4
TGTGCCAGCAGTTTTTCTCGGGGAACGGGACAAGAGACCCAGTACTTC
CASSFSRGTGQETQYF
>.|many|TRBJ2-7|TRBV4-2
TGTGCCAGCAGCCAAGGGAATCTTGACGAGCAGTACTTC
CASSQGNLDEQYF